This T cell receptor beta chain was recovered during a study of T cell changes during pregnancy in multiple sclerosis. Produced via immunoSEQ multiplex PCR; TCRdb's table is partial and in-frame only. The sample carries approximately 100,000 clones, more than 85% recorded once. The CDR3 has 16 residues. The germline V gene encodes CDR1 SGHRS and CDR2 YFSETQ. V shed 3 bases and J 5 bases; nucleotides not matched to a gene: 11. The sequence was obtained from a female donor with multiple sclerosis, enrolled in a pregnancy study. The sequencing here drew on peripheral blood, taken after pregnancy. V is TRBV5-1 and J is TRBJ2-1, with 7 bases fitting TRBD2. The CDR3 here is CASSYGGGLVNNEQFF. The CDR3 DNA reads TGCGCCAGCAGCTACGGCGGGGGACTGGTAAACAATGAGCAGTTCTTC.